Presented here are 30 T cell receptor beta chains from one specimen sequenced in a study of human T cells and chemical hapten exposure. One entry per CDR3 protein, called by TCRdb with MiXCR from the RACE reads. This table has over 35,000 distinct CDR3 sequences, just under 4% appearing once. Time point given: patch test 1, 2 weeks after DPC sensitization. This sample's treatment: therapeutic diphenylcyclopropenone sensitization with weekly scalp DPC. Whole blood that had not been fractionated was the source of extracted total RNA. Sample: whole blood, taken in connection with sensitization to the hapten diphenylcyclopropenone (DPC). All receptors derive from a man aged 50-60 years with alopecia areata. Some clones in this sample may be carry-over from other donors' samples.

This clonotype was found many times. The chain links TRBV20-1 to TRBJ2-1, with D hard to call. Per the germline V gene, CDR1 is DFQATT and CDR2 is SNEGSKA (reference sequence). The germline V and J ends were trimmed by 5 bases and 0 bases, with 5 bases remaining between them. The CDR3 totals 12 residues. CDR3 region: CSASSSYNEQFF. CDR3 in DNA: TGCAGTGCTTCGAGCTCCTACAATGAGCAGTTCTTC.

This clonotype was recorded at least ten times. This CDR3 is CSVVTSGRAGGQFF. In DNA, the CDR3 is TGCAGCGTCGTAACTAGCGGGAGGGCCGGGGGGCAGTTCTTC. The J gene is TRBJ2-1, the V gene TRBV29-1, with 13 bases fitting TRBD2. The V gene's germline CDR1 is SQVTM and CDR2 ANQGSEA. This CDR3 spans 14 amino acids. Trimming removed 6 bases from V and 12 bases from J; junction bases left unmatched: 11.

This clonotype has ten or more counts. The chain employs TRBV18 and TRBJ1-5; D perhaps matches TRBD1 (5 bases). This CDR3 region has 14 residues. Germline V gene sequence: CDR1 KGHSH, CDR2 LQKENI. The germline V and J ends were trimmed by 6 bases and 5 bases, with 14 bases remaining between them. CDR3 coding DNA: TGTGCCAGCTCTCCCGGGACCGAGCATCAGCCCCAGCATTTT. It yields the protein CASSPGTEHQPQHF.

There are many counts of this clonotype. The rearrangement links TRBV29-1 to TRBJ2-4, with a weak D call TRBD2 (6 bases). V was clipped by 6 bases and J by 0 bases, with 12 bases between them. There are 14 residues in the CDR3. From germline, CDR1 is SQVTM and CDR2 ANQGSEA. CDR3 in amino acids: CSVAGRLAKNIQYF. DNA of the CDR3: TGCAGCGTCGCCGGGAGACTAGCCAAAAACATTCAGTACTTC.

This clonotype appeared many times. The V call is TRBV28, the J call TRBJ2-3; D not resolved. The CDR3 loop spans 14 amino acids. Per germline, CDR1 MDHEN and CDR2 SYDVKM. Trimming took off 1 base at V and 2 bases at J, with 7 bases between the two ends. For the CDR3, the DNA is TGTGCCAGCAGTTTATATCATCTCACAGATACGCAGTATTTT. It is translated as CASSLYHLTDTQYF.

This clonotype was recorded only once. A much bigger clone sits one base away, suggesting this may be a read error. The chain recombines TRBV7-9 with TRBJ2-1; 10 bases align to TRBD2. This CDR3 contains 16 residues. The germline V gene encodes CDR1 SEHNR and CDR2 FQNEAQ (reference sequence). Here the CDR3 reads CASSSPTSGAYNERFF. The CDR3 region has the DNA TGTGCCAGCAGCTCTCCCACTAGCGGGGCTTACAATGAGCGGTTCTTC.

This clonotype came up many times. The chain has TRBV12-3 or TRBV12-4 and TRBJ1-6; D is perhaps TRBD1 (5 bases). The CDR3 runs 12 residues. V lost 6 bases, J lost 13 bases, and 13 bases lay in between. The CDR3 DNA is TGTGCCAGCAGGCCCGTAGAGGGGCCCCTCCACTTT. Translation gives CASRPVEGPLHF.

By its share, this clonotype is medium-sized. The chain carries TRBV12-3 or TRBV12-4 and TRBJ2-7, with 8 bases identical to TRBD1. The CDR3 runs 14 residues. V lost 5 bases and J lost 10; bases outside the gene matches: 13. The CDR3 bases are TGTGCCAGCAGTCCTGACAGGGGAACCCTTCTCCAGTACTTC. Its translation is CASSPDRGTLLQYF.

CDR3: CASSHLAGGAYEQYF. DNA for the CDR3: TGTGCCAGCAGTCACCTAGCGGGAGGGGCCTACGAGCAGTACTTC. The chain couples TRBV6-6 to TRBJ2-7, with 12 bases matching TRBD2. The junction had 4 bases not matched to a gene; V was cut back by 5 bases and J by 2 bases. This CDR3 contains 15 residues. Germline V gene sequence: CDR1 MNHNY, CDR2 SVGAGI (reference sequence).

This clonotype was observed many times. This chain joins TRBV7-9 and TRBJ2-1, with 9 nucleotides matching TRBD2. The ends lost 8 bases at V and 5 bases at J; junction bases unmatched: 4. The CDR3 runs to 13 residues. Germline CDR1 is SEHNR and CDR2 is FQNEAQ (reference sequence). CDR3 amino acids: CASRTSEDNEQFF. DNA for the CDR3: TGTGCCAGCCGGACTAGCGAAGACAATGAGCAGTTCTTC.

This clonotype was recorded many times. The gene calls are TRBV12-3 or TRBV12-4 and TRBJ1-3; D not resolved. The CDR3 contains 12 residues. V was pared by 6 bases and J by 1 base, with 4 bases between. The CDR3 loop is CASRDSGNTIYF. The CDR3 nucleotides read TGTGCCAGCAGGGATTCTGGAAACACCATATATTTT.

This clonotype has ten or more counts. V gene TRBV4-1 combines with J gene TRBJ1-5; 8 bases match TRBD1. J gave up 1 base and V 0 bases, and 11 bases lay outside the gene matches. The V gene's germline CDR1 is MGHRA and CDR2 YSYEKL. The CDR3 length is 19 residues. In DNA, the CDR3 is TGCGCCAGCAGCCAAGAAGACGACAGGGGCATTCGGAGCAATCAGCCCCAGCATTTT. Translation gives CASSQEDDRGIRSNQPQHF.

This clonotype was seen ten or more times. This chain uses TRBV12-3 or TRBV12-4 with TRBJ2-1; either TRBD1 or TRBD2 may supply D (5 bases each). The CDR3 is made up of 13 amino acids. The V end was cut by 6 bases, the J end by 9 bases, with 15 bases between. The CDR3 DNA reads TGTGCCAGCAGCCCTGTCAGTGGGGGTGAGCAGTTCTTC. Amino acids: CASSPVSGGEQFF.

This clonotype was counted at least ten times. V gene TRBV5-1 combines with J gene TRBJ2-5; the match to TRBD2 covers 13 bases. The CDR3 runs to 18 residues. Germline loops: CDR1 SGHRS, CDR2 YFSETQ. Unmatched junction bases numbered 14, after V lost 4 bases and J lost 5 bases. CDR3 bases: TGCGCCAGCAGCCCCATTGGACTAGCGGGAGCGGGTGCGGAGACCCAGTACTTC. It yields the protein CASSPIGLAGAGAETQYF.

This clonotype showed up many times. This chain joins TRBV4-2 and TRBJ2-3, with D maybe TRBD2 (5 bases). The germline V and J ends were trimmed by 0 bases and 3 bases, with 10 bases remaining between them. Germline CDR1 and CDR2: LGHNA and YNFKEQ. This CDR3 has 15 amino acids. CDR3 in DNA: TGTGCCAGCAGCCAAGACGGGATAGTTACAGATACGCAGTATTTT. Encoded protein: CASSQDGIVTDTQYF.

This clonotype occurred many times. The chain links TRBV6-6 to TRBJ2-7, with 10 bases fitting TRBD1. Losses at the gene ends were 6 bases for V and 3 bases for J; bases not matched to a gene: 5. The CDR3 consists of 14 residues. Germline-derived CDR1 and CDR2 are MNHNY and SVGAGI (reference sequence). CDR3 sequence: CASRRGTGVYEQYF. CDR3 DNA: TGTGCCAGCAGGCGAGGGACAGGGGTCTACGAGCAGTACTTC.

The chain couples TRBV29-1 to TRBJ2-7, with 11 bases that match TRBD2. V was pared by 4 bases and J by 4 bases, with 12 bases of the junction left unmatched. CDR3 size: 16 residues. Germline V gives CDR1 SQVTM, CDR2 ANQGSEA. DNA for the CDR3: TGCAGCGTTGTACTAGCGGGAGTCCCTGGGGGGTACGAGCAGTACTTC. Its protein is CSVVLAGVPGGYEQYF.

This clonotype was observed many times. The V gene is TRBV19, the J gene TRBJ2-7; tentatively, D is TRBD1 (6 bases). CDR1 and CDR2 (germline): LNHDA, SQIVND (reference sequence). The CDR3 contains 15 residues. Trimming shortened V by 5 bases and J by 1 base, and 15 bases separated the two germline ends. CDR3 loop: CASSAHRDISYEQYF. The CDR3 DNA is TGTGCCAGTAGTGCCCACCGGGACATTTCCTACGAGCAGTACTTC.

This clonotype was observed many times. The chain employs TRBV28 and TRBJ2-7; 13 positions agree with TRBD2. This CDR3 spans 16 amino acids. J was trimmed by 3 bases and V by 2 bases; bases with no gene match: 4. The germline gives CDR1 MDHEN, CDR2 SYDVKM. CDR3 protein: CASSLSGTSGIYEQYF. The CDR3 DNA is TGTGCCAGCAGTTTAAGTGGGACTAGCGGGATCTACGAGCAGTACTTC.

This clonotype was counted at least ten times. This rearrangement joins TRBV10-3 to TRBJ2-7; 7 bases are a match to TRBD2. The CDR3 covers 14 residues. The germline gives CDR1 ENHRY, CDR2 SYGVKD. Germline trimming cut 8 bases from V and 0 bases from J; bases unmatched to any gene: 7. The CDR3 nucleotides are TGTGCCATCCGCGGTCGGGGGGACTCCTACGAGCAGTACTTC. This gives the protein CAIRGRGDSYEQYF.

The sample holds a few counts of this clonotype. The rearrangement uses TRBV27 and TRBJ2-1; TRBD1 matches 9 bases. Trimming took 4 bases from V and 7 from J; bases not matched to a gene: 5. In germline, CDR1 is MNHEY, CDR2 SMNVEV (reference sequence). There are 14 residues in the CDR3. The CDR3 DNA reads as TGTGCCAGCAGTTGGGGACAGGGTGCAAATGAGCAGTTCTTC. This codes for CASSWGQGANEQFF.

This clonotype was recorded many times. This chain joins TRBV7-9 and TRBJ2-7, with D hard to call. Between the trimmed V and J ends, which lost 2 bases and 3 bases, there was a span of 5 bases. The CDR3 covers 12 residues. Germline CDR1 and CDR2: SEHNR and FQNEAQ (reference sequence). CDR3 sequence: CASSLRYYEQYF. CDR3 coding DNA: TGTGCCAGCAGCTTACGATACTACGAGCAGTACTTC.

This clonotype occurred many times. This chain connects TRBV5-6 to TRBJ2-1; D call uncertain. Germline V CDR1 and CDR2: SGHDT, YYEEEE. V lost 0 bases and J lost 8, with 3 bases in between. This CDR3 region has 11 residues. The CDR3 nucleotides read TGTGCCAGCAGCTTGGAAGATGAGCAGTTCTTC. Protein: CASSLEDEQFF.

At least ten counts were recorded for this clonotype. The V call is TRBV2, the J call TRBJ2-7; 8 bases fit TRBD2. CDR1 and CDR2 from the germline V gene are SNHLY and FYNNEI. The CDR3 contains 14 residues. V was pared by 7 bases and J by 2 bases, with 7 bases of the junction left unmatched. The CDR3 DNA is TGTGCCAGCACGGGGGGGAGGGGTACCTACGAGCAGTACTTC. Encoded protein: CASTGGRGTYEQYF.

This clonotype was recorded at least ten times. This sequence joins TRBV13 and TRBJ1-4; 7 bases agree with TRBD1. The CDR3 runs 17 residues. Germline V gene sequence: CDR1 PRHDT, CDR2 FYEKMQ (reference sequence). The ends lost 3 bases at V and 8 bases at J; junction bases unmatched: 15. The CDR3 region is CASSLKRQGGIGEKLFF. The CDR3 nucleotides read TGTGCCAGCAGCTTGAAGCGACAGGGTGGCATAGGGGAAAAACTGTTTTTT.

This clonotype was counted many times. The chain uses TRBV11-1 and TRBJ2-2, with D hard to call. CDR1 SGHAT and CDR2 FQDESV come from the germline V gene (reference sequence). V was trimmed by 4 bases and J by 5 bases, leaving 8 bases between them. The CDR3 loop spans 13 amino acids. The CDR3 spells CASSSDRTGELFF. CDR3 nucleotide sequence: TGTGCCAGCAGCTCCGACCGAACCGGGGAGCTGTTTTTT.

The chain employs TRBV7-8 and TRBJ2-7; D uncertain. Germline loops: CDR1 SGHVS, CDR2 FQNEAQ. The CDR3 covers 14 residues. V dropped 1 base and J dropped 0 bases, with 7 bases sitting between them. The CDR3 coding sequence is TGTGCCAGCAGCTTAGTTGGCAGCTCCTACGAGCAGTACTTC. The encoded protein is CASSLVGSSYEQYF.

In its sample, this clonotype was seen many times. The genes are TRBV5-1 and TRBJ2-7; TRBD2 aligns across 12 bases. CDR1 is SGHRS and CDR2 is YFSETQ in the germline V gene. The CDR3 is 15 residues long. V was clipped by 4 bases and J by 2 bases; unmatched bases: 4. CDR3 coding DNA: TGCGCCAGCAGCGTAGGACTAGCGGGGCCCTACGAGCAGTACTTC. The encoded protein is CASSVGLAGPYEQYF.

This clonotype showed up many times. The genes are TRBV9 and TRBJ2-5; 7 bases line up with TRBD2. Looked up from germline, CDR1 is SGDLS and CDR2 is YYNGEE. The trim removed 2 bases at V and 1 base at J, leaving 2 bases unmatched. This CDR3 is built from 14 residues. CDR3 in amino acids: CASSVGTIQETQYF. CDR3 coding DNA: TGTGCCAGCAGCGTGGGGACTATCCAAGAGACCCAGTACTTC.

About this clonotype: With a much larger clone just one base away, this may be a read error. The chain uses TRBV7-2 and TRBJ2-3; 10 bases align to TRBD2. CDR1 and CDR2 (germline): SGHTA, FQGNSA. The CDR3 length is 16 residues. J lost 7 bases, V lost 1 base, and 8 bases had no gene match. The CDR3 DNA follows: TGTACCAGCAGCTTAGAAATGGCTAGCGGGAGAAATACGCAGTATTTT. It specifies CTSSLEMASGRNTQYF.